The next 15 T cell receptor beta chains were all read from a single sample in a study of OX40 agonist ivuxolimab in advanced cancers. Assay used: immunoSEQ multiplex PCR; TCRdb lists only in-frame clones, some missing. This repertoire shows some 30,000 clones, 92% found once; its top ten account for roughly a third. Sample: CD4+ or CD8+ T cells sorted from blood, taken in a trial of the OX40 agonist ivuxolimab. These TCRs come from an adult with an advanced solid tumor such as melanoma, head and neck, liver or kidney cancer.

The chain combines TRBV25-1 with TRBJ1-1; possibly TRBD1 for D (5 bases). From germline, CDR1 is MGHDK and CDR2 SYGVNS. V dropped 3 bases and J dropped 3 bases, with 11 bases sitting between them. The CDR3 length is 14 residues. The CDR3 spells CASSDEGWDTEAFF. The CDR3 coding sequence is TGTGCCAGCAGTGACGAGGGGTGGGACACTGAAGCTTTCTTT.

V gene TRBV28 combines with J gene TRBJ2-1, with 12 bases aligning to TRBD2. V lost 6 bases, J lost 5 bases, and 14 bases stayed unmatched. Per germline, CDR1 MDHEN and CDR2 SYDVKM. This CDR3 has 18 residues. The CDR3 loop reads CASRWLSGTSGSNNEQFF. The CDR3 DNA is TGTGCCAGCAGGTGGCTCTCCGGGACTAGCGGGTCCAACAATGAGCAGTTCTTC.

This sequence joins TRBV5-1 and TRBJ2-7; 8 bases are shared with TRBD2. The CDR3 is 15 amino acids. Germline V CDR1 and CDR2: SGHRS, YFSETQ. V shed 6 bases, J shed 2 bases, and the junction held 10 bases outside the gene matches. The CDR3 sequence: CASTDRGGSPYEQYF. The DNA for the CDR3 is TGCGCCAGCACCGATCGGGGGGGTTCCCCCTACGAGCAGTACTTC. Full variable domain (remainder filled in from reference TRBV5-1 and TRBJ2-7): KAGVTQTPRYLIKTRGQQVTLSCSPISGHRSVSWYQQTPGQGLQFLFEYFSETQRNKGNFPGRFSGRQFSNSRSEMNVSTLELGDSALYLCASTDRGGSPYEQYFGPGTRLTVT.

This clone has a single count. The chain uses TRBV6-6 and TRBJ1-2; possibly TRBD1 for D (5 bases). V lost 2 bases and J 2 bases, leaving 12 bases between the germline ends. Germline loops: CDR1 MNHNY, CDR2 SVGAGI (reference sequence). This CDR3 contains 15 residues. CDR3 DNA: TGTGCCAGCAGTTACCCTCCGACAGTCAACTATGGCTACACCTTC. Its protein product is CASSYPPTVNYGYTF.

The chain employs TRBV7-8 and TRBJ2-7, with 7 bases that match TRBD2. The CDR3 covers 12 residues. Trimming cost V 3 bases and J 6 bases; bases outside gene matches: 2. Germline assignment: CDR1 SGHVS and CDR2 FQNEAQ. The DNA of the CDR3 is TGTGCCAGCAGCTTCCAGCGGGGCGAGCAGTACTTC. It codes for CASSFQRGEQYF.

The chain combines TRBV13 with TRBJ2-3, with unresolved D. With 5 bases removed from V and 1 base from J, the gap between germline ends came to 22 bases. The CDR3 loop spans 18 amino acids. CDR1 is PRHDT and CDR2 is FYEKMQ in the germline V gene (reference sequence). CDR3 coding DNA: TGTGCCAGCAGCCCCCCAGCGATGGAAAGGCATGGCACAGATACGCAGTATTTT. Its translation is CASSPPAMERHGTDTQYF.

The chain is built from TRBV28 and TRBJ1-6; D is perhaps TRBD1 (6 bases). The CDR3 spans 15 residues. The V gene's germline CDR1 is MDHEN and CDR2 SYDVKM. V was trimmed by 2 bases and J by 6 bases, leaving 11 bases between them. This chain's CDR3 is CASSLVRGINSPLHF. DNA of the CDR3: TGTGCCAGCAGTTTAGTCAGGGGAATTAATTCACCCCTCCACTTT.

V is TRBV5-7 and J is TRBJ2-7; perhaps D is TRBD1 or TRBD2 (5 bases each). TRBV5-7 is an ORF for which the function is uncertain. This CDR3 is built from 14 residues. V dropped 0 bases and J dropped 0 bases, with 7 bases sitting between them. The CDR3 is CASSLGGSSYEQYF. DNA of the CDR3: TGTGCCAGCAGCTTGGGGGGGAGCTCCTACGAGCAGTACTTC.

The chain has TRBV7-9 and TRBJ1-1, with 10 bases that match TRBD1. V lost 7 bases and J lost 8; bases outside the gene matches: 13. The CDR3 totals 15 residues. CDR1 SEHNR and CDR2 FQNEAQ come from the germline V gene (reference sequence). Written as DNA, the CDR3 is TGTGCCAGCATCGATTCCGGGACAGGGGCCGGGGAAGCTTTCTTT. Translated, it gives CASIDSGTGAGEAFF.

Here the CDR3 DNA reads TGTGCCAGCAGTGGGGCAACTAATGAAAAACTGTTTTTT. It codes for CASSGATNEKLFF. The V gene is TRBV7-6, the J gene TRBJ1-4; D gene ambiguous. The CDR3 spans 13 residues. Trimming cost V 6 bases and J 0 bases, with 5 bases left between them. Germline loops: CDR1 SGHVS, CDR2 FNYEAQ.

In its sample, this clone was seen a few times. The gene calls are TRBV7-9 and TRBJ1-2; D is undetermined. Trimming took off 1 base at V and 8 bases at J, with 8 bases between the two ends. CDR1 SEHNR and CDR2 FQNEAQ come from the germline V gene (reference sequence). CDR3 length: 12 residues. CDR3 amino acids: CASSLGGYGYTF. In DNA, the CDR3 is TGTGCCAGCAGCTTAGGAGGCTACGGCTACACCTTC.

The V call is TRBV4-1, the J call TRBJ2-7; D remains ambiguous. This CDR3 contains 12 residues. V was shortened by 0 bases and J by 5 bases, with 5 bases between the two germline ends. Germline V CDR1 and CDR2: MGHRA, YSYEKL. The CDR3 sequence: CASSQDEDEQYF. The DNA for the CDR3 is TGCGCCAGCAGCCAAGATGAGGACGAGCAGTACTTC.

J is TRBJ2-1 and V is TRBV28; 8 bases match TRBD2. Germline V gene sequence: CDR1 MDHEN, CDR2 SYDVKM. The CDR3 length is 13 residues. With V trimmed by 6 bases and J by 12 bases, 10 bases remained unmatched. CDR3 in DNA: TGTGCCAGCAGCTTGCTAACGGGAGGGGGGCAGTTCTTC. As protein: CASSLLTGGGQFF. The whole variable domain, remainder taken from reference TRBV28 and TRBJ2-1, is DVKVTQSSRYLVKRTGEKVFLECVQDMDHENMFWYRQDPGLGLRLIYFSYDVKMKEKGDIPEGYSVSREKKERFSLILESASTNQTSMYLCASSLLTGGGQFFGPGTRLTVL.

V and J are TRBV7-9 and TRBJ2-3; 8 bases line up with TRBD2. Germline V lookup: CDR1 SEHNR, CDR2 FQNEAQ (reference sequence). CDR3 size: 16 residues. Trimming took 5 bases from V and 1 from J; bases not matched to a gene: 8. CDR3 in DNA: TGTGCCAGCAGCATCGCTACGGGGGGGGGCACAGATACGCAGTATTTT. Amino acids: CASSIATGGGTDTQYF.

This chain connects TRBV5-4 to TRBJ1-1, with 8 bases aligning to TRBD1. The CDR3 runs to 15 residues. Trimming took 6 bases from V and 4 from J; bases not matched to a gene: 11. Germline CDR1 reads SGHNT; CDR2 reads YYREEE (reference sequence). The CDR3 protein is CASIGDGQGGTEAFF. The CDR3, as DNA: TGTGCCAGCATCGGCGATGGACAGGGCGGCACTGAAGCTTTCTTT.